Sequencing of this TCR beta chain was carried out in a study of blood T cell repertoires in COVID-19. Under the authors' procedure: Reference gene primer amplification gave estimated nucleated cell counts. The repertoire was sequenced with immunoSEQ multiplex PCR; TCRdb's copy has only in-frame clones and lacks some. The DNA was the basis for D and trimming; V, J and clone size are from that table. The table shows roughly 50,000 clones, with around four fifths occurring only once. There are 15 residues in the CDR3. V was pared by 4 bases and J by 3 bases, with 17 bases between. Germline CDR1 reads SGHNT; CDR2 reads YYREEE (reference sequence). This clone is a singleton in its sample.

The V gene is TRBV5-4, the J gene TRBJ2-7; D ambiguous. Sequencing was carried out using peripheral blood. The receptor's source is a woman aged 55-70 years with acute or convalescent COVID-19. The CDR3 sequence: CASSPPPPVDYEQYF. CDR3 nucleotide sequence: TGTGCCAGCAGCCCCCCCCCACCGGTCGACTACGAGCAGTACTTC. The variable domain in full, with the rest retrieved from reference TRBV5-4 and TRBJ2-7, is ETGVTQSPTHLIKTRGQQVTLRCSSQSGHNTVSWYQQALGQGPQFIFQYYREEENGRGNFPPRFSGLQFPNYSSELNVNALELDDSALYLCASSPPPPVDYEQYFGPGTRLTVT.